The 16 T cell receptor beta chains given below trace back to one sample, sequenced in a study of cytotoxic CD8 clonotypes in ibrutinib-treated CLL. Produced via immunoSEQ multiplex PCR; TCRdb's table is partial and in-frame only. The sample gives tens of thousands of clones, approximately 57% of which show up once; about 15% is in the top ten. The specimen comprised PBMCs, sampled after 12 months of ibrutinib treatment. These receptors all stem from a human donor with chronic lymphocytic leukemia.

The V call is TRBV7-8, the J call TRBJ2-2; D could derive from TRBD1 or TRBD2 (5 bases each). The CDR3 contains 13 residues. The V gene lost 3 bases and the J gene lost 7 bases, with 9 bases spanning the gap. CDR1 is SGHVS and CDR2 is FQNEAQ in the germline V gene. The CDR3 coding sequence is TGTGCCAGCAGCTTGGTGAGGGGCGGGGAGCTGTTTTTT. This gives the protein CASSLVRGGELFF.

This clone was counted many times. The gene calls are TRBV2 and TRBJ2-1; 8 bases match TRBD2. The V gene end was trimmed by 8 bases and the J gene end by 7 bases; junction bases not matched to a gene: 7. The CDR3 spans 13 residues. Germline V gene lookup returns CDR1 SNHLY and CDR2 FYNNEI. The CDR3 bases are TGTGCCAGCCGGGTAGCGGGGTCTAATGAGCAGTTCTTC. It translates to CASRVAGSNEQFF.

A note on this clone: A read error may explain this, as a much larger clone is one base away. The chain links TRBV4-2 to TRBJ2-3; D is unclear. This CDR3 has 13 amino acids. V lost 0 bases and J lost 3, with 4 bases in between. The germline V gene has CDR1 LGHNA and CDR2 YNFKEQ. CDR3 protein: CASSQDLTDTQYF. In DNA, the CDR3 is TGTGCCAGCAGCCAAGATCTAACAGATACGCAGTATTTT.

By share, this clone counts as medium-sized. This sequence joins TRBV5-1 and TRBJ1-5; D is undetermined. Trimming cost V 0 bases and J 3 bases, with 10 bases left between them. This CDR3 has 15 amino acids. In germline, CDR1 is SGHRS, CDR2 YFSETQ. The CDR3 loop is CASSLGPDINQPQHF. The CDR3 bases are TGCGCCAGCAGCTTGGGACCAGATATCAATCAGCCCCAGCATTTT.

The J gene is TRBJ2-2, the V gene TRBV11-2, with 8 bases matching TRBD1. The CDR3 covers 15 residues. Germline V lookup: CDR1 SGHAT, CDR2 FQNNGV. The V and J ends lost 4 bases and 0 bases, in that order; junction bases with no gene match: 1. CDR3 protein: CASSSTGANTGELFF. DNA for the CDR3: TGTGCCAGCAGCTCGACAGGGGCGAACACCGGGGAGCTGTTTTTT.

The chain employs TRBV19 and TRBJ1-5, with TRBD1 matching 10 bases. The J segment lost 4 bases and the V segment lost 5 bases, leaving 8 bases of the junction unmatched. The CDR3 length is 16 residues. CDR1 is LNHDA, CDR2 SQIVND, per germline (reference sequence). As DNA, the CDR3 is TGTGCCAGTAGTGCGGGACAGGGGTTTTCTAATCAGCCCCAGCATTTT. This encodes CASSAGQGFSNQPQHF.

V is TRBV28 and J is TRBJ2-5; D possibly matches TRBD1 or TRBD2 (5 bases each). This CDR3 is built from 18 residues. Between the trimmed V and J ends, which lost 6 bases and 5 bases, there was a span of 28 bases. Germline values: CDR1 MDHEN, CDR2 SYDVKM. CDR3 sequence (DNA): TGTGCCAGCAGCCTCACCCGAAAGTTGACATTCGAGGGGGAGACCCAGTACTTC. Amino acid sequence: CASSLTRKLTFEGETQYF.

The chain's CDR3 is CASSLMLAGGEQFF. DNA of the CDR3: TGTGCCAGCAGCTTGATGCTAGCGGGAGGGGAGCAGTTCTTC. The V call is TRBV5-5, the J call TRBJ2-1; the match to TRBD2 covers 12 bases. J gave up 10 bases and V 1 base, and 3 bases lay outside the gene matches. The germline V gene encodes CDR1 SGHKS and CDR2 YYEKEE (reference sequence). This CDR3 has 14 residues.

The J gene is TRBJ1-5, the V gene TRBV7-8; TRBD1 is a possible D gene (6 bases). The CDR3 contains 15 residues. Trimming cost V 2 bases and J 6 bases, with 14 bases left between them. Germline V lookup: CDR1 SGHVS, CDR2 FQNEAQ. The CDR3 DNA reads TGTGCCAGCAGCTTAATCGGGGGCGAGGGTCAGCCCCAGCATTTT. This gives the protein CASSLIGGEGQPQHF.

This clone was recorded once. The rearrangement joins TRBV19 to TRBJ2-3; D gene unclear. The germline V gene has CDR1 LNHDA and CDR2 SQIVND (reference sequence). Trimming left V 3 bases short and J 6 bases short, with 10 bases between. CDR3 size: 13 residues. The CDR3 DNA follows: TGTGCCAGTAGTATCCGGCCCCTGGATACGCAGTATTTT. It specifies CASSIRPLDTQYF.

The chain joins TRBV5-1 to TRBJ2-7; 7 bases are a match to TRBD2. With V trimmed by 0 bases and J by 2 bases, 5 bases remained unmatched. The CDR3 extends over 15 amino acids. Germline values: CDR1 SGHRS, CDR2 YFSETQ. DNA for the CDR3: TGCGCCAGCAGCTTGGTGACTAGCAGAGCCTACGAGCAGTACTTC. It specifies CASSLVTSRAYEQYF.

The V gene is TRBV28, the J gene TRBJ1-6, with D maybe TRBD1 (5 bases). Trimming shortened V by 6 bases and J by 7 bases, and 10 bases separated the two germline ends. CDR1 MDHEN and CDR2 SYDVKM come from the germline V gene. The CDR3 contains 13 residues. CDR3 bases: TGTGCCAGCAGGTCAGGGTACAATTCACCCCTCCACTTT. Translating gives CASRSGYNSPLHF. The full variable domain, with the rest looked up from reference TRBV28 and TRBJ1-6, is DVKVTQSSRYLVKRTGEKVFLECVQDMDHENMFWYRQDPGLGLRLIYFSYDVKMKEKGDIPEGYSVSREKKERFSLILESASTNQTSMYLCASRSGYNSPLHFGNGTRLTVT.

The rearrangement links TRBV15 to TRBJ2-7; D could derive from TRBD1 or TRBD2 (6 bases each). Germline V CDR1 and CDR2: LNHNV, YYDKDF (reference sequence). Deletions cut 0 bases from V and 1 base from J, with 10 bases between. CDR3 size: 15 residues. The CDR3 bases are TGTGCCACCAGCAGAGAGGGGGGCCTTTCCTACGAGCAGTACGTC. This sequence encodes CATSREGGLSYEQYV.

This clone was observed a handful of times. The gene calls are TRBV27 and TRBJ1-2, with TRBD1 as a possible D gene (5 bases). Germline V lookup: CDR1 MNHEY, CDR2 SMNVEV (reference sequence). Trimming pared 3 bases from V and 8 bases from J, leaving 13 bases between. The CDR3 extends over 13 amino acids. CDR3 in amino acids: CASSFEAWGGYTF. CDR3 sequence (DNA): TGTGCCAGCAGTTTTGAGGCGTGGGGCGGCTACACCTTC.

This chain connects TRBV4-1 to TRBJ2-3, with D hard to call. This CDR3 spans 15 amino acids. Per germline, CDR1 MGHRA and CDR2 YSYEKL. Trimming took 5 bases from V and 5 from J, leaving 17 bases between them. DNA of the CDR3: TGCGCCAGCAGCATGACGCCCCGGCAAGAAGATACGCAGTATTTT. This encodes CASSMTPRQEDTQYF.

There are a few counts of this clone. The chain joins TRBV9 to TRBJ1-2; D is perhaps TRBD1 (5 bases). Trimming left V 0 bases short and J 8 bases short, with 17 bases between. The germline V gene has CDR1 SGDLS and CDR2 YYNGEE. This CDR3 comprises 15 residues. The CDR3 DNA reads as TGTGCCAGCAGCGTAGTAACCAGGGCGGGAATAGGCTACACCTTC. Its protein is CASSVVTRAGIGYTF.